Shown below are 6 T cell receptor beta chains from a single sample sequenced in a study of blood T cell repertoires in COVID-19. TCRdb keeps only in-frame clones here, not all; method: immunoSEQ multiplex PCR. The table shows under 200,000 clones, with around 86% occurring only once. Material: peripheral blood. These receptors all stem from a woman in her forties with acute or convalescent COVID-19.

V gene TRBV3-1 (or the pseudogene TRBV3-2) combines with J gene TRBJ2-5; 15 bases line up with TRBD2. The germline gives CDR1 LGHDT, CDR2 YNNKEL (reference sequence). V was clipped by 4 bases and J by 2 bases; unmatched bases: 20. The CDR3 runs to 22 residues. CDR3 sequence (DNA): TGTGCCAGCAGCCGCACCGGGACCGGGACTAGCGGGGGGAATGAGCGGCAAGAGACCCAGTACTTC. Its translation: CASSRTGTGTSGGNERQETQYF.

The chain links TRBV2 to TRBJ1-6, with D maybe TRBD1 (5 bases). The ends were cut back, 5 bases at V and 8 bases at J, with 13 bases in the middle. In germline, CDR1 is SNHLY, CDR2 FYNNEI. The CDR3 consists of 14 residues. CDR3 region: CASSRQSFYSPLHF. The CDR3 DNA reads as TGTGCCAGCAGTAGACAGAGTTTTTATTCACCCCTCCACTTT.

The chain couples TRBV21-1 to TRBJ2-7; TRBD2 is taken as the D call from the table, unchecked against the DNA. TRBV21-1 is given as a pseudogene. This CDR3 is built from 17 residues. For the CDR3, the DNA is TGTGCCAGCAGCAGACCCCGGCTAGCGGGAGAATCATACGAGCAGTACTTC. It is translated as CASSRPRLAGESYEQYF.

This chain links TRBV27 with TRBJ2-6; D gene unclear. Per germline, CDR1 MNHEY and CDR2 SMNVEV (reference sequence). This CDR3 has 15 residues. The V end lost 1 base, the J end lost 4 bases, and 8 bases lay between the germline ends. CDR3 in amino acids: CASSLWAVGANVLTF. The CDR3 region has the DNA TGTGCCAGCAGTTTATGGGCAGTGGGGGCCAACGTCCTGACTTTC.

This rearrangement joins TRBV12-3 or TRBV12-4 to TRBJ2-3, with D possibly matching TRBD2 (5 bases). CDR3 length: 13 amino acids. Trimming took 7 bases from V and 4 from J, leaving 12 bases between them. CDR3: CASKLLGADTQYF. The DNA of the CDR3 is TGTGCCAGCAAGTTATTGGGAGCAGATACGCAGTATTTT.

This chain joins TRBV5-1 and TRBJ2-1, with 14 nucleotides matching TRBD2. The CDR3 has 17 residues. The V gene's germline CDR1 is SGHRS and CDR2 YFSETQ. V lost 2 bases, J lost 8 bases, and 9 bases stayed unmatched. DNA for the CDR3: TGCGCCAGCAGCTTAGGACAGGGACTAGCGGGGGTAGATGAGCAGTTCTTC. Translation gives CASSLGQGLAGVDEQFF. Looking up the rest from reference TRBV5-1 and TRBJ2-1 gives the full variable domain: KAGVTQTPRYLIKTRGQQVTLSCSPISGHRSVSWYQQTPGQGLQFLFEYFSETQRNKGNFPGRFSGRQFSNSRSEMNVSTLELGDSALYLCASSLGQGLAGVDEQFFGPGTRLTVL.